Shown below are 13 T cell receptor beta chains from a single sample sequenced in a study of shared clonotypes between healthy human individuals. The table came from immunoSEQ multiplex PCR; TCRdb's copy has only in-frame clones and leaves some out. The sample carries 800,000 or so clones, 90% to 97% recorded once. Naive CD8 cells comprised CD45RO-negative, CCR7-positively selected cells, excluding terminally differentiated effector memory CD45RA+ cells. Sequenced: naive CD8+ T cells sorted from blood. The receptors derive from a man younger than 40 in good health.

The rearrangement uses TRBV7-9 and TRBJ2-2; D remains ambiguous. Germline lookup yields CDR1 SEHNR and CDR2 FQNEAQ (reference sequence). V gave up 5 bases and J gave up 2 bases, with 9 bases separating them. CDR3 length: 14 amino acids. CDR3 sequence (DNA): TGTGCCAGCAGCCCAAGCAGAAACACCGGGGAGCTGTTTTTT. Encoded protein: CASSPSRNTGELFF.

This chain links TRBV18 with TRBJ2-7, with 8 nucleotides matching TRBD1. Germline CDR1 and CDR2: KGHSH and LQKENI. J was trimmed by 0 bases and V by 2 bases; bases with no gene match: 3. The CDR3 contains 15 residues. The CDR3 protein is CASSPNRGSSYEQYF. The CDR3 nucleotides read TGTGCCAGCTCACCAAACAGGGGGTCCTCCTACGAGCAGTACTTC.

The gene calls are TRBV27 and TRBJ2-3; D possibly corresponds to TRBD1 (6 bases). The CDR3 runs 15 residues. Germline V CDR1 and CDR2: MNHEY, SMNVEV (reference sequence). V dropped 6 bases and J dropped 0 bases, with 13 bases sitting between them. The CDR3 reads CASSSMDSSTDTQYF. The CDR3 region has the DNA TGTGCCAGCAGCTCAATGGACAGTAGCACAGATACGCAGTATTTT.

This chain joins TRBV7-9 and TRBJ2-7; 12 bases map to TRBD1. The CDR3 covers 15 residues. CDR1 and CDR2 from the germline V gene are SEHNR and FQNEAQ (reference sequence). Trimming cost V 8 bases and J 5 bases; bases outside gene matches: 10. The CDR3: CASANPGQGAHEQYF. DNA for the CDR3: TGTGCCAGCGCAAATCCGGGACAGGGGGCCCACGAGCAGTACTTC.

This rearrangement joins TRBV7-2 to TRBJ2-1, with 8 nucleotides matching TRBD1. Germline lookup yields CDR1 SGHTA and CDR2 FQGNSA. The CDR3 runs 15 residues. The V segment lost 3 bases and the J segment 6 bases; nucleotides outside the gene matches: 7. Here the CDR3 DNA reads TGTGCCAGCAGCTTGCGGACAGGGTACGTCAATGAGCAGTTCTTC. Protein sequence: CASSLRTGYVNEQFF.

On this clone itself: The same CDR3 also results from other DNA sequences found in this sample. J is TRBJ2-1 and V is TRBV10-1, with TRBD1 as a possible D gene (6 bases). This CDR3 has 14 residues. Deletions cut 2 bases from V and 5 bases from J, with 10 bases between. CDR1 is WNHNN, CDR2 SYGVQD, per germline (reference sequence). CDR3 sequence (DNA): TGCGCCAGCAGTGAGGACAGGACCGACAATGAGCAGTTCTTC. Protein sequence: CASSEDRTDNEQFF.

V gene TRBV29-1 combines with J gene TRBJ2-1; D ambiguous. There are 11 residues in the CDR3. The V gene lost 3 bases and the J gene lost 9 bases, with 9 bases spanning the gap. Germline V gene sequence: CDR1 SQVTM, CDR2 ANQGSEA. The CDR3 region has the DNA TGCAGCGTTGAGAGAGGAACTGAGCAGTTCTTC. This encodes CSVERGTEQFF.

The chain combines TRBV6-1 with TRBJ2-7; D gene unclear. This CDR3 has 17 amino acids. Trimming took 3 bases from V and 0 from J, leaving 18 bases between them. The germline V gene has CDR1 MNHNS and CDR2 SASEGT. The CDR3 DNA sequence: TGTGCCAGCAGTGACCCGACTTTAGACATACTCTCCTACGAGCAGTACTTC. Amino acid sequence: CASSDPTLDILSYEQYF.

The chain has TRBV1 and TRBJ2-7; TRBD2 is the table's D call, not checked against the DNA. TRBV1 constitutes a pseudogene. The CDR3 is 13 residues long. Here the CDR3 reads CTSSHGTNYEQYF. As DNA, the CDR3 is TGCACCAGCAGCCATGGGACTAACTACGAGCAGTACTTC.

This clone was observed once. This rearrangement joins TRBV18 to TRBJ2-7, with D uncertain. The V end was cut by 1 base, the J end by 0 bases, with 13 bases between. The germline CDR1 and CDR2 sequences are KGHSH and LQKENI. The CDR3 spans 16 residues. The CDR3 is CASSPRPVTVSYEQYF. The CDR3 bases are TGTGCCAGCTCACCACGCCCCGTCACGGTCTCCTACGAGCAGTACTTC.

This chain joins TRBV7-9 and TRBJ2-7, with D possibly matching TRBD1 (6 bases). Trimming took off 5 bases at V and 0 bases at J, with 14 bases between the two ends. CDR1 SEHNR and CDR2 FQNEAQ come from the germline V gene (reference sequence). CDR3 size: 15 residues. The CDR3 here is CASSPWGTNSYEQYF. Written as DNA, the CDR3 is TGTGCCAGCAGCCCGTGGGGGACAAACTCCTACGAGCAGTACTTC. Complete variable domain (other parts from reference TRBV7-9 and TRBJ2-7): DTGVSQNPRHKITKRGQNVTFRCDPISEHNRLYWYRQTLGQGPEFLTYFQNEAQLEKSRLLSDRFSAERPKGSFSTLEIQRTEQGDSAMYLCASSPWGTNSYEQYFGPGTRLTVT.

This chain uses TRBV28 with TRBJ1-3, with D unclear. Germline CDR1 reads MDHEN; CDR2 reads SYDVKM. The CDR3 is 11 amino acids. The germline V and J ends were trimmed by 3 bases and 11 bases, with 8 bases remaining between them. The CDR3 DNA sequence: TGTGCCAGCAGTTTGATGGCCGCCATATATTTT. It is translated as CASSLMAAIYF. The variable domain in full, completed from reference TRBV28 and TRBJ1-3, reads DVKVTQSSRYLVKRTGEKVFLECVQDMDHENMFWYRQDPGLGLRLIYFSYDVKMKEKGDIPEGYSVSREKKERFSLILESASTNQTSMYLCASSLMAAIYFGEGSWLTVV.

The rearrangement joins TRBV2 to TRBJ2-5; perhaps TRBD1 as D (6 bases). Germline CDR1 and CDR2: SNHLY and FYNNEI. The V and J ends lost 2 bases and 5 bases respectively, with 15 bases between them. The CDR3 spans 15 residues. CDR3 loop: CASSEITGSRETQYF. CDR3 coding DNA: TGTGCCAGCAGTGAAATCACAGGGTCGCGGGAGACCCAGTACTTC.